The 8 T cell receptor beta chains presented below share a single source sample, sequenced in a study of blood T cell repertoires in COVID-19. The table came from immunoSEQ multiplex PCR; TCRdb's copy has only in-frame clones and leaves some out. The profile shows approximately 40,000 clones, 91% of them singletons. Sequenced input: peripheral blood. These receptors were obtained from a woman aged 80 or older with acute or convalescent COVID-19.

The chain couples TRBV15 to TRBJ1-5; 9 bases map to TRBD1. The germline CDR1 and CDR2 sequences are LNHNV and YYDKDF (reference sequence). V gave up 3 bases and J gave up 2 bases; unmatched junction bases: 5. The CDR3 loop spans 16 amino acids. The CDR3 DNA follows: TGTGCCACCAGCAGGGGGGACAGGGTGCGCAATCAGCCCCAGCATTTT. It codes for CATSRGDRVRNQPQHF.

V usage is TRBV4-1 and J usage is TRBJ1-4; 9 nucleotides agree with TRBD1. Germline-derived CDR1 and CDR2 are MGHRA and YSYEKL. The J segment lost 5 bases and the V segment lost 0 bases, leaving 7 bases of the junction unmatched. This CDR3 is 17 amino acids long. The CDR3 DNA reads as TGCGCCAGCAGCCAAGAGGGGACAGGGACCTACAATGAAAAACTGTTTTTT. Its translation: CASSQEGTGTYNEKLFF.

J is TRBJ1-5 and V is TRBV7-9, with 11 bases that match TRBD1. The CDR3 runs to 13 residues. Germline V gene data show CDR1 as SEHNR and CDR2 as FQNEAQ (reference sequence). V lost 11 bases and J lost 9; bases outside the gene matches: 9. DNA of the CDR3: TGTGCCGTCGGACAGGGGGCTGCTTCGCCCCAGCATTTT. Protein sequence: CAVGQGAASPQHF.

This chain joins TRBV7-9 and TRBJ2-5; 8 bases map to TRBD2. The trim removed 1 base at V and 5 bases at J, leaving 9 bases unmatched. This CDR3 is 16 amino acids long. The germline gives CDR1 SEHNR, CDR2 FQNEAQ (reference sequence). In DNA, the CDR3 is TGTGCCAGCAGCTTAGACCTAGCGGGCCCGCGGGAGACCCAGTACTTC. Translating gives CASSLDLAGPRETQYF.

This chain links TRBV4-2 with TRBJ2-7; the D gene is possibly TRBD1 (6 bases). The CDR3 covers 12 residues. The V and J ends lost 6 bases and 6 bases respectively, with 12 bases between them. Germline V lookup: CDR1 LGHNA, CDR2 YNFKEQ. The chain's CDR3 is CASRNRDSEQYF. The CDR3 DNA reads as TGTGCCAGCAGAAACAGGGATAGCGAGCAGTACTTC.

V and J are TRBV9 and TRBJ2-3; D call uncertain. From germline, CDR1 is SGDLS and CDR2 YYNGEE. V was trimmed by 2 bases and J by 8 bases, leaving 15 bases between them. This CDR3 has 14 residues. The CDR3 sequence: CASSVSWAEGTQYF. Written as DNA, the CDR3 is TGTGCCAGCAGCGTCAGCTGGGCAGAAGGTACGCAGTATTTT.

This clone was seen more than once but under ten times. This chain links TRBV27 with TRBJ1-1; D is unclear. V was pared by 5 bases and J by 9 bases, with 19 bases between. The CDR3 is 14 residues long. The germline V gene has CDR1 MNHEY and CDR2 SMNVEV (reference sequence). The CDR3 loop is CASSPNLAGSQAFF. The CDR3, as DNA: TGTGCCAGCAGTCCAAACCTAGCGGGTTCGCAAGCTTTCTTT.

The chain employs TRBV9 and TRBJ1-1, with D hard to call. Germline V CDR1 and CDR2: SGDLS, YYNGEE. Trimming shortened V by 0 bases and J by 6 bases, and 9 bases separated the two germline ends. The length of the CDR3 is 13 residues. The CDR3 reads CASSVGREAEAFF. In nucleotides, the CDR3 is TGTGCCAGCAGCGTAGGGAGGGAGGCTGAAGCTTTCTTT.